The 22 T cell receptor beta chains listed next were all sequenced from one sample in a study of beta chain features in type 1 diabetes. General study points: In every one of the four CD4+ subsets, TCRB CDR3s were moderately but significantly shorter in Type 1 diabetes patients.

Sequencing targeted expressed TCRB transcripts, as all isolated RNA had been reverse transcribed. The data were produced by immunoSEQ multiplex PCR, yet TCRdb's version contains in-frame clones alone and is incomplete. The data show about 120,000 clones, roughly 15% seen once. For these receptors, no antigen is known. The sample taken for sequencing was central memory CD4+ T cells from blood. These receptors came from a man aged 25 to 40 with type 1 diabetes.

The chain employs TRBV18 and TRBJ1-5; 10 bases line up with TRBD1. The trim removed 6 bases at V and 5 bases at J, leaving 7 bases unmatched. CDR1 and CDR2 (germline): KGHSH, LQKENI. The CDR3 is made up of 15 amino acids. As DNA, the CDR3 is TGTGCCAGCTCTCTAACCGGGACAGGGGATCAGCCCCAGCATTTT. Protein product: CASSLTGTGDQPQHF.

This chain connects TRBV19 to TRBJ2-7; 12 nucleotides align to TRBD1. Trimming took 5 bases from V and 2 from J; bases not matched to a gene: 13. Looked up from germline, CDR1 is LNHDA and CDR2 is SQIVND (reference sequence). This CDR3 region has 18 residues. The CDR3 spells CASSPRTGTGGEAYEQYF. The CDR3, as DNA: TGTGCCAGTAGTCCCCGAACCGGGACAGGGGGCGAAGCCTACGAGCAGTACTTC.

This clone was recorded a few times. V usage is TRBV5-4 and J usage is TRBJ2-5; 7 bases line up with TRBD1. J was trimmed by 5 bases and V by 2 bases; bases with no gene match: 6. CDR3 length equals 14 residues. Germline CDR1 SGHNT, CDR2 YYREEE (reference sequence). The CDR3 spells CASSFKGADETQYF. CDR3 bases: TGTGCCAGCAGCTTTAAGGGGGCAGATGAGACCCAGTACTTC.

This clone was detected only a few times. The DNA for the CDR3 is TGCGCCAGCAGCTTGTTGGGACTTAGCACAGATACGCAGTATTTT. This codes for CASSLLGLSTDTQYF. This rearrangement joins TRBV5-1 to TRBJ2-3; TRBD2 is a possible D gene (6 bases). The germline V and J ends were trimmed by 1 base and 0 bases, with 9 bases remaining between them. The CDR3 is 15 amino acids. Germline V gives CDR1 SGHRS, CDR2 YFSETQ.

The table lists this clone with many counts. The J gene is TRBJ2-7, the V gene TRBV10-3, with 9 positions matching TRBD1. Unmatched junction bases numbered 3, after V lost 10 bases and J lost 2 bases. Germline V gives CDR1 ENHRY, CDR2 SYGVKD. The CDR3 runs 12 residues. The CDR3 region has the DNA TGTGCCAGCCGGGACAGGGCCTACGAGCAGTACTTC. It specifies CASRDRAYEQYF.

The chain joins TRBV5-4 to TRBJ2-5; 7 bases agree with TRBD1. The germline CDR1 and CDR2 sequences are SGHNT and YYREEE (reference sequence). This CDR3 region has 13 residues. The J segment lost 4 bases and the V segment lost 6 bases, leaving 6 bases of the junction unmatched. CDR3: CASMTGTGETQYF. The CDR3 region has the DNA TGTGCCAGCATGACAGGGACCGGAGAGACCCAGTACTTC.

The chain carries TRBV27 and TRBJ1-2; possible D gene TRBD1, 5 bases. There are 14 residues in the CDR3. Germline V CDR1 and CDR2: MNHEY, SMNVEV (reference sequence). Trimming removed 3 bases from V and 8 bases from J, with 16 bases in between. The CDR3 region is CASSLGRARGGYTF. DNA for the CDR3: TGTGCCAGCAGTTTGGGACGGGCCCGAGGAGGCTACACCTTC.

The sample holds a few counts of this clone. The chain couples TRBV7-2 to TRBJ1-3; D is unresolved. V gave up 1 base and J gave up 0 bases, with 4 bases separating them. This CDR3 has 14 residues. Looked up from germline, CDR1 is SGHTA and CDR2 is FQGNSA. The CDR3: CASSLDVSGNTIYF. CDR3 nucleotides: TGTGCCAGCAGCTTAGACGTCTCTGGAAACACCATATATTTT.

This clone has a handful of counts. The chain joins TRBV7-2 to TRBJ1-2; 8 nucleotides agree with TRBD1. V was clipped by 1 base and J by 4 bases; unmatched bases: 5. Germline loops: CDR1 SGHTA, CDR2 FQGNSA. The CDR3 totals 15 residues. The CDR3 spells CASSLDPGGAYGYTF. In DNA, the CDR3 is TGTGCCAGCAGCTTAGACCCAGGGGGCGCCTATGGCTACACCTTC.

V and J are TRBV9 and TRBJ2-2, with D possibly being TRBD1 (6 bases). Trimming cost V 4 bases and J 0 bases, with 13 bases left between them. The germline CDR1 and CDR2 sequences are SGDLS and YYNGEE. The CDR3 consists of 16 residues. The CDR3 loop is CASSLGRGSNTGELFF. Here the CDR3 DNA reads TGTGCCAGCAGCCTAGGCAGGGGATCGAACACCGGGGAGCTGTTTTTT.

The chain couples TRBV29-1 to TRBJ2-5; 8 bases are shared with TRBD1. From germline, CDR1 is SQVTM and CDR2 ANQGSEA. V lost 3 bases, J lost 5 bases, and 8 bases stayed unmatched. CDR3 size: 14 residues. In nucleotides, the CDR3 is TGCAGCGTTGATAAGACAGGGGTTTCGGAGACCCAGTACTTC. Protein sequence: CSVDKTGVSETQYF.

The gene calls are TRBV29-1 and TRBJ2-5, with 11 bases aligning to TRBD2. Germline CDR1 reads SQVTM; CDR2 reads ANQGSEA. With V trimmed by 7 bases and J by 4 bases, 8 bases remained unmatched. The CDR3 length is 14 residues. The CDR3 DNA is TGCAGCGGTCAAGTAGCGGGGGGGCGAGAGACCCAGTACTTC. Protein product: CSGQVAGGRETQYF.

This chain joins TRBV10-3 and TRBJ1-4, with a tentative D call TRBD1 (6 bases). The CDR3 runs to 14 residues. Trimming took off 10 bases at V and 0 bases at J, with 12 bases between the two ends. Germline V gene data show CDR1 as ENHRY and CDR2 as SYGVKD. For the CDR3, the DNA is TGTGCCACCGGGACACCCGCAACTAATGAAAAACTGTTTTTT. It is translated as CATGTPATNEKLFF.

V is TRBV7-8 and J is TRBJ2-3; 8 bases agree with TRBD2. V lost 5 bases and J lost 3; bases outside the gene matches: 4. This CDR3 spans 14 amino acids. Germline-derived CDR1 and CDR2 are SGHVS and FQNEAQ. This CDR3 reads CASSPGGATDTQYF. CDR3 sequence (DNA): TGTGCCAGCAGCCCCGGGGGGGCAACAGATACGCAGTATTTT.

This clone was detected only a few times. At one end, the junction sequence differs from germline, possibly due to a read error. CDR3 region: CASNLGGTQYF. The DNA for the CDR3 is TGTGCCAGCAATTTAGGGGGGACCCAGTACTTC. The rearrangement uses TRBV28 and TRBJ2-5; D may be TRBD1 (6 bases). The CDR3 has 11 residues. Germline V lookup: CDR1 MDHEN, CDR2 SYDVKM.

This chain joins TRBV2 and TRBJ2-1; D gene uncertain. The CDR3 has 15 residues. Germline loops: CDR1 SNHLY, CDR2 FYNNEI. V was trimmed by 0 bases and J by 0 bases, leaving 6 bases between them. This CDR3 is CASSEAPSSYNEQFF. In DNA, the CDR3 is TGTGCCAGCAGTGAAGCTCCCAGCTCCTACAATGAGCAGTTCTTC. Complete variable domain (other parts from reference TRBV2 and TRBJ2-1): EPEVTQTPSHQVTQMGQEVILRCVPISNHLYFYWYRQILGQKVEFLVSFYNNEISEKSEIFDDQFSVERPDGSNFTLKIRSTKLEDSAMYFCASSEAPSSYNEQFFGPGTRLTVL.

Here the CDR3 reads CASSQRFTRPNNSPLHF. Written as DNA, the CDR3 is TGTGCCAGCAGCCAAAGATTCACAAGGCCCAATAATTCACCCCTCCACTTT. The rearrangement joins TRBV16 to TRBJ1-6; D ambiguous. Deletions cut 2 bases from V and 5 bases from J, with 16 bases between. This CDR3 region has 17 residues. Germline CDR1 is KGHSY and CDR2 is FQNENV.

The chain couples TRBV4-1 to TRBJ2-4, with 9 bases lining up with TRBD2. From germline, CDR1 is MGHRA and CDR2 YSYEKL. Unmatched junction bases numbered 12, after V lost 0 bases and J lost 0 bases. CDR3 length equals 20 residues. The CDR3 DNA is TGCGCCAGCAGCCAAGAGGCGGAGCGGGGGGCCTCCTTAGCCAAAAACATTCAGTACTTC. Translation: CASSQEAERGASLAKNIQYF.

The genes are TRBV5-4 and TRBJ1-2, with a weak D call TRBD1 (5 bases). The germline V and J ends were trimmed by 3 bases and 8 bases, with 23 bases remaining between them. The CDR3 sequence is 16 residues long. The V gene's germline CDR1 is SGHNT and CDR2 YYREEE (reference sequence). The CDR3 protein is CASSWYRSILRVGYTF. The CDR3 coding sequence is TGTGCCAGCAGCTGGTACAGGTCGATACTTCGGGTAGGCTACACCTTC.

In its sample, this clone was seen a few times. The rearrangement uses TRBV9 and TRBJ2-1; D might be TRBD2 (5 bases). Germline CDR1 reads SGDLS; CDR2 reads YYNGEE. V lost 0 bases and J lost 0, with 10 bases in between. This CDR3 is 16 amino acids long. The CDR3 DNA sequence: TGTGCCAGCAGCGTAGCGGGATCTAGCTCCTACAATGAGCAGTTCTTC. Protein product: CASSVAGSSSYNEQFF.

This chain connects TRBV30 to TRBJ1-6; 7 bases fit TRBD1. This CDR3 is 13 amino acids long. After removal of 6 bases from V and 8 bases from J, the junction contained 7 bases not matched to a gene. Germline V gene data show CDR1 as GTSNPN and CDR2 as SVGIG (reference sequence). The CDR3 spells CACTGQPYSPLHF. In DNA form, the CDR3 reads TGTGCCTGCACGGGACAGCCTTATTCACCCCTCCACTTT.

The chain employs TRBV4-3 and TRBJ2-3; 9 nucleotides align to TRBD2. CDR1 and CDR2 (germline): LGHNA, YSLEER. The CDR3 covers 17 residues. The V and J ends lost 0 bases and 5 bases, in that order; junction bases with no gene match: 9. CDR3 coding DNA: TGCGCCAGCAGCCAAGAGCGAACAGCGGGGGGTGGAGATACGCAGTATTTT. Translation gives CASSQERTAGGGDTQYF.